The rows below give T cell receptor beta chains drawn from one sample of a study of T cell repertoires in cytomegalovirus infection. No antigen has been assigned to these receptors. TCRdb independently ran MiXCR on the reads; one entry per CDR3 protein. The repertoire holds around 900,000 distinct CDR3 sequences, with 25% to 40% as singletons. The sample was cultured CD8+ T cells from PBMCs, taken from culture after CMV antigen stimulation. These receptor sequences come from a human donor in good health (CMV status not recorded). Some clones in this sample may be carry-over from other donors' samples. CDR3s include the opening cysteine and the closing phenylalanine or tryptophan. The order of the fields is clone size, J gene, D gene, V gene, CDR3 protein, CDR3 DNA. A D gene is named only where the DNA matches it firmly. Clone size is stated in some rows and not others, as once, few, many or a class when expanded.

size: -
J: TRBJ1-5
D: -
V: TRBV28
CDR3: CASKVRVSNQPQHF
DNA: TGTGCCAGCAAGGTGAGGGTCAGCAATCAGCCCCAGCATTTT

size: once
J: TRBJ1-2
D: -
V: TRBV19
CDR3: CASSIGGGVGYGYTF
DNA: TGTGCCAGTAGTATAGGCGGGGGCGTCGGCTATGGCTACACCTTC

size: many
J: TRBJ1-4
D: -
V: TRBV10-3
CDR3: CAISADRLNEKLFF
DNA: TGTGCCATCAGTGCGGACAGACTTAATGAAAAACTGTTTTTT

size: few
J: TRBJ2-5
D: TRBD2
V: TRBV9
CDR3: CASSAGTTNQETQYF
DNA: TGTGCCAGCAGCGCCGGGACTACGAACCAAGAGACCCAGTACTTC

size: many
J: TRBJ1-2
D: -
V: TRBV6-5
CDR3: CASSYSAETYGYTF
DNA: TGTGCCAGCAGTTACTCGGCAGAGACCTATGGCTACACCTTC

size: many
J: TRBJ2-3
D: -
V: TRBV12-5
CDR3: CASGPSAESSTDTQYF
DNA: TGTGCTAGTGGTCCGTCCGCGGAATCTAGCACAGATACGCAGTATTTT

size: -
J: TRBJ1-4
D: TRBD1
V: TRBV2
CDR3: CASRRGQAPFNEKLFF
DNA: TGTGCCAGCAGACGCGGACAGGCACCTTTTAATGAAAAACTGTTTTTT

size: -
J: TRBJ1-1
D: -
V: TRBV28
CDR3: CATTQGFTETFF
DNA: TGTGCCACTACACAGGGCTTTACTGAAACTTTCTTT

size: many
J: TRBJ2-5
D: -
V: TRBV7-2
CDR3: CASRGDNDQETQYF
DNA: TGTGCCAGCAGGGGGGACAACGACCAAGAGACCCAGTACTTC

size: -
J: TRBJ1-6
D: TRBD1
V: TRBV6-4
CDR3: CASSDGTGGSPLHF
DNA: TGTGCCAGCAGTGACGGGACAGGGGGCTCACCCCTCCACTTT

size: -
J: TRBJ2-1
D: TRBD1
V: TRBV6-6
CDR3: CASSSWGQAPGDEQFF
DNA: TGTGCCAGCAGTTCTTGGGGACAGGCCCCAGGTGATGAGCAGTTCTTC

size: -
J: TRBJ2-7
D: -
V: TRBV5-1
CDR3: CASSLIGTPSYEQYF
DNA: TGCGCCAGCAGCCTTATAGGGACTCCTTCCTACGAGCAGTACTTC

size: few
J: TRBJ2-2
D: -
V: TRBV6-5
CDR3: CASSYAPMLVTTGELFF
DNA: TGTGCCAGCAGTTACGCCCCCATGCTGGTTACGACCGGGGAGCTGTTTTTT

size: once
J: TRBJ2-1
D: TRBD1
V: TRBV27
CDR3: CASRPETGETYNEQFF
DNA: TGTGCCAGCAGGCCGGAGACAGGGGAAACTTACAATGAGCAGTTCTTC

size: -
J: TRBJ2-2
D: -
V: TRBV2
CDR3: CASSVPPGPNTGELFF
DNA: TGTGCCAGCAGTGTACCTCCCGGGCCGAACACCGGGGAGCTGTTTTTT

size: -
J: TRBJ2-5
D: TRBD2
V: TRBV5-1
CDR3: CASSPLSGQETQYF
DNA: TGCGCCAGCAGCCCCCTTAGCGGGCAAGAGACCCAGTACTTC

size: -
J: TRBJ2-2
D: -
V: TRBV6-2/TRBV6-3
CDR3: CASSYSEHLGELFF
DNA: TGTGCCAGCAGTTACTCAGAACATCTGGGGGAGCTGTTTTTT

size: -
J: TRBJ2-1
D: -
V: TRBV7-3
CDR3: CASSSQGLDEQFF
DNA: TGTGCCAGCAGCTCCCAGGGTCTGGATGAGCAGTTCTTC

size: -
J: TRBJ1-6
D: TRBD1
V: TRBV7-9
CDR3: CASSSAGQTNSPLHF
DNA: TGTGCCAGCAGCTCGGCGGGACAGACGAATTCACCCCTCCACTTT

size: -
J: TRBJ2-2
D: -
V: TRBV4-2
CDR3: CASSQAQHADTGELFF
DNA: TGTGCCAGCAGCCAGGCCCAGCACGCTGACACCGGGGAGCTGTTTTTT

size: few
J: TRBJ2-5
D: -
V: TRBV9
CDR3: CASSGAGRGQETQYF
DNA: TGTGCCAGCAGCGGGGCCGGGAGAGGACAAGAGACCCAGTACTTC

size: -
J: TRBJ2-3
D: TRBD2
V: TRBV6-5
CDR3: CASSYSAGLAGNLDTQYF
DNA: TGTGCCAGCAGTTACTCCGCCGGGCTAGCGGGGAATTTGGATACGCAGTATTTT

size: -
J: TRBJ2-7
D: TRBD2
V: TRBV4-1
CDR3: CASSPRSGDFYEQYF
DNA: TGCGCCAGCAGCCCTAGGAGCGGGGATTTCTACGAGCAGTACTTC

size: -
J: TRBJ2-1
D: -
V: TRBV7-9
CDR3: CASSLVLRGNSYNEQFF
DNA: TGTGCCAGCAGCTTAGTGCTACGGGGGAACTCCTACAATGAGCAGTTCTTC

size: -
J: TRBJ1-2
D: -
V: TRBV7-9
CDR3: CASTLGPGYAF
DNA: TGTGCCAGCACCCTTGGGCCCGGCTACGCCTTC

size: many
J: TRBJ2-4
D: TRBD2
V: TRBV9
CDR3: CASSVGGGGGKNIQYF
DNA: TGTGCCAGCAGCGTAGGCGGCGGGGGGGGTAAAAACATTCAGTACTTC

size: few
J: TRBJ2-2
D: TRBD1
V: TRBV7-6
CDR3: CASSHDRTGHPNTGELFF
DNA: TGTGCCAGCAGTCACGATCGGACAGGGCATCCTAACACCGGGGAGCTGTTTTTT

size: once
J: TRBJ1-1
D: -
V: TRBV4-1
CDR3: CASSQESTGQTEAFF
DNA: TGCGCCAGCAGCCAAGAAAGTACAGGGCAAACTGAAGCTTTCTTT

size: few
J: TRBJ1-5
D: -
V: TRBV6-6
CDR3: CASSYRAGDGSNQPQHF
DNA: TGTGCCAGCAGTTACCGGGCAGGGGATGGTAGCAATCAGCCCCAGCATTTT

size: many
J: TRBJ2-7
D: -
V: TRBV7-6
CDR3: CASSPTGSDYEQYF
DNA: TGTGCCAGCAGCCCTACAGGGTCCGACTACGAGCAGTACTTC

size: -
J: TRBJ2-1
D: -
V: TRBV27
CDR3: CASSLQKGGNEQFF
DNA: TGTGCCAGCAGTTTACAGAAAGGGGGCAATGAGCAGTTCTTC

size: few
J: TRBJ1-1
D: TRBD1
V: TRBV27
CDR3: CASSVPGTGVTEAFF
DNA: TGTGCCAGTTCTGTTCCAGGGACAGGGGTCACTGAAGCTTTCTTT

size: -
J: TRBJ2-1
D: TRBD2
V: TRBV27
CDR3: CASSVSGSHVGNEQFF
DNA: TGTGCCAGCAGTGTTAGCGGGTCCCACGTGGGCAATGAGCAGTTCTTC

size: -
J: TRBJ1-5
D: TRBD1
V: TRBV6-2/TRBV6-3
CDR3: CASSSRDRVFNQPQHF
DNA: TGTGCCAGCAGTTCGCGGGACAGGGTCTTCAATCAGCCCCAGCATTTT

size: many
J: TRBJ1-5
D: TRBD1
V: TRBV24-1
CDR3: CATSDGQEISNQPQHF
DNA: TGTGCCACCAGTGACGGACAGGAAATTAGCAATCAGCCCCAGCATTTT

size: -
J: TRBJ1-6
D: -
V: TRBV7-6
CDR3: CASSLVQVNSPLHF
DNA: TGTGCCAGCAGCTTAGTGCAGGTGAATTCACCCCTCCACTTT

size: many
J: TRBJ2-7
D: TRBD1
V: TRBV7-9
CDR3: CASSPRTGRSKDYEQYF
DNA: TGTGCCAGCAGCCCTAGGACAGGGCGGTCCAAAGACTACGAGCAGTACTTC

size: -
J: TRBJ1-1
D: -
V: TRBV4-1
CDR3: CASSPWGRSTEAFF
DNA: TGCGCCAGCAGCCCCTGGGGCCGCAGCACTGAAGCTTTCTTT

size: -
J: TRBJ2-1
D: -
V: TRBV7-9
CDR3: CAGSLWGVDNEQFF
DNA: TGTGCCGGCAGCTTATGGGGGGTCGACAATGAGCAGTTCTTC

size: few
J: TRBJ2-5
D: -
V: TRBV19
CDR3: CASSRGGISETQYF
DNA: TGTGCCAGTAGTAGAGGGGGGATTTCTGAGACCCAGTACTTC

size: -
J: TRBJ2-5
D: -
V: TRBV10-1
CDR3: CASSATLGRETRYF
DNA: TGCGCCAGCAGTGCAACCCTGGGGCGAGAGACCCGGTACTTC

size: -
J: TRBJ1-2
D: -
V: TRBV25-1
CDR3: CASSGRQDYTF
DNA: TGTGCCAGCAGTGGGAGACAAGACTACACCTTC

size: -
J: TRBJ1-5
D: -
V: TRBV6-1
CDR3: CASSGRVSNQPQHF
DNA: TGTGCCAGCAGTGGTAGGGTATCAAATCAGCCCCAGCATTTT

size: -
J: TRBJ2-5
D: -
V: TRBV3-1
CDR3: CASSQVASKETQYF
DNA: TGTGCCAGCAGCCAAGTGGCCAGTAAAGAGACCCAGTACTTC

size: many
J: TRBJ2-1
D: TRBD2
V: TRBV7-8
CDR3: CASSLTLYFAGDNEQFF
DNA: TGTGCCAGCAGCTTAACGCTCTACTTTGCGGGGGATAATGAGCAGTTCTTC

size: -
J: TRBJ2-7
D: -
V: TRBV12-3/TRBV12-4
CDR3: CANSLISYEQYF
DNA: TGTGCCAACAGTCTCATCTCCTACGAGCAGTACTTC

size: few
J: TRBJ2-1
D: TRBD2
V: TRBV11-2
CDR3: CASSLATSGGPWYNEQFF
DNA: TGTGCCAGCAGCTTAGCGACTAGCGGGGGACCGTGGTACAATGAGCAGTTCTTC

size: many
J: TRBJ2-5
D: TRBD2
V: TRBV12-3/TRBV12-4
CDR3: CASSLWRGSLAETQYF
DNA: TGTGCCAGCAGTTTGTGGCGGGGGAGCCTCGCAGAGACCCAGTACTTC

size: -
J: TRBJ2-7
D: -
V: TRBV20-1
CDR3: CSAPDVSSYEQYF
DNA: TGCAGCGCTCCGGACGTGAGCTCCTACGAGCAGTACTTC

size: -
J: TRBJ2-1
D: TRBD2
V: TRBV19
CDR3: CASSWQGTSLGQFF
DNA: TGTGCCAGTAGTTGGCAGGGGACTAGTTTAGGGCAGTTCTTC

size: few
J: TRBJ2-7
D: -
V: TRBV6-5
CDR3: CASSDRSGPYEQYF
DNA: TGTGCCAGCAGTGACAGGTCAGGGCCCTACGAGCAGTACTTC

size: few
J: TRBJ2-5
D: -
V: TRBV5-1
CDR3: CASSDLPGPQETQYF
DNA: TGCGCCAGCAGCGATCTACCGGGACCCCAAGAGACCCAGTACTTC

size: few
J: TRBJ2-2
D: -
V: TRBV7-2
CDR3: CASSPNQGAGELFF
DNA: TGTGCCAGCAGCCCGAACCAAGGCGCCGGGGAGCTGTTTTTT

size: few
J: TRBJ2-7
D: -
V: TRBV7-9
CDR3: CASSPYPPDSVYSYEQYF
DNA: TGTGCCAGCAGTCCATATCCTCCGGACAGTGTTTACTCCTACGAGCAGTACTTC